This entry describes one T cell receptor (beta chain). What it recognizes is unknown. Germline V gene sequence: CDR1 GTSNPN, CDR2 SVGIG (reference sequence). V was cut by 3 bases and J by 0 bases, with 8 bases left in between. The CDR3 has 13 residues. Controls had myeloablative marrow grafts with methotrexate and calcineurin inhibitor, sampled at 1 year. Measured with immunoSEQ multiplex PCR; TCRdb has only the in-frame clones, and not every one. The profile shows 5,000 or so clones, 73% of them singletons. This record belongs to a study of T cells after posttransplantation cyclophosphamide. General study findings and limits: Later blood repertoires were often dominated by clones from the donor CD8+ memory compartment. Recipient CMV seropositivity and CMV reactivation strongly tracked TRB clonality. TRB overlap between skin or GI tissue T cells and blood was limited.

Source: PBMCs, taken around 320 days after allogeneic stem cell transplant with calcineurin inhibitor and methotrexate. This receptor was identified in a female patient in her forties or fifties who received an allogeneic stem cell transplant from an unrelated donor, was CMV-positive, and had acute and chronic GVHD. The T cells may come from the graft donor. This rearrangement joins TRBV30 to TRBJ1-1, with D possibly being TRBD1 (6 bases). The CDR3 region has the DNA TGTGCCTGGAGGGGACAAATGAACACTGAAGCTTTCTTT. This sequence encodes CAWRGQMNTEAFF.